These T cell receptor beta chains were read from a single sample in a study of T cells expressing NK-cell markers. TCRdb re-called the 5' RACE reads and shows each CDR3 protein once, DNA omitted. This sample's table has 400,000 to 450,000 distinct CDR3 sequences. Sequencing used blood T cells: a sorted CD56 or NKG2C T cell subset, CD4+ or CD8+ T cells, or bulk PBMC T cells (not recorded which). The origin of the receptors is a woman aged 18 to 75 in good health. The CDR3 runs from the conserved cysteine through the conserved F or W.

J gene: TRBJ1-2
V gene: TRBV4-2
CDR3 protein: CASSQDLTRGEGYTF

J gene: TRBJ1-6
V gene: TRBV6-4
CDR3 protein: CASSEGPHNSPLHF

J gene: TRBJ2-5
V gene: TRBV10-3
CDR3 protein: CAISERSSYQETQYF

J gene: TRBJ1-5
V gene: TRBV29-1
CDR3 protein: CSVGGARFQPQHF

J gene: TRBJ2-3
V gene: TRBV6-4
CDR3 protein: CASSDTPGTGSTDTQYF

J gene: TRBJ2-5
V gene: TRBV20-1
CDR3 protein: CSARDRQGSLAGTQYF

J gene: TRBJ2-3
V gene: TRBV10-2
CDR3 protein: CASLDRGGADTQYF

J gene: TRBJ2-5
V gene: TRBV28
CDR3 protein: CASSTPGQGNQETQYF

J gene: TRBJ1-1
V gene: TRBV12-3/TRBV12-4
CDR3 protein: CASSLGQGEAFF

J gene: TRBJ2-3
V gene: TRBV28
CDR3 protein: CASSLGTGRGTQYF

J gene: TRBJ1-5
V gene: TRBV28
CDR3 protein: CASRYGTGGNQPQHF

J gene: TRBJ2-3
V gene: TRBV30
CDR3 protein: CAQKGGASDTQYF

J gene: TRBJ1-1
V gene: TRBV9
CDR3 protein: CASSASGGGGTEAFF

J gene: TRBJ2-5
V gene: TRBV11-2
CDR3 protein: CASSLGTKQETQYF

J gene: TRBJ2-2
V gene: TRBV11-2
CDR3 protein: CASSPRTGATRELFF

J gene: TRBJ2-1
V gene: TRBV6-2/TRBV6-3
CDR3 protein: CASSYPNEQFF

J gene: TRBJ1-1
V gene: TRBV12-3/TRBV12-4
CDR3 protein: CASSFSRGGPEAFF

J gene: TRBJ1-4
V gene: TRBV10-3
CDR3 protein: CAIREGPTNEKLFF

J gene: TRBJ1-6
V gene: TRBV18
CDR3 protein: CASSTGTIAPLHF

J gene: TRBJ2-2
V gene: TRBV7-2
CDR3 protein: CASSSGGGKTGELFF

J gene: TRBJ1-4
V gene: TRBV20-1
CDR3 protein: CSAVRTERNEKLFF

J gene: TRBJ2-1
V gene: TRBV3-1
CDR3 protein: CASSQSFRDFSYNEQFF

J gene: TRBJ1-4
V gene: TRBV20-1
CDR3 protein: CSARDPGRLNEKLFF

J gene: TRBJ2-1
V gene: TRBV5-5
CDR3 protein: CASSLGPGLKGYNEQFF

J gene: TRBJ2-3
V gene: TRBV6-5
CDR3 protein: CASSYIGGSTDTQYF

J gene: TRBJ1-1
V gene: TRBV27
CDR3 protein: CASSQPHRNTEAFF

J gene: TRBJ1-5
V gene: TRBV10-3
CDR3 protein: CAISNFAGTPNDQPQHF

J gene: TRBJ2-7
V gene: TRBV5-1
CDR3 protein: CASSLAAASYEQYF

J gene: TRBJ2-7
V gene: TRBV3-1
CDR3 protein: CASSLEGGAGEQYF

J gene: TRBJ2-7
V gene: TRBV12-3/TRBV12-4
CDR3 protein: CASSKTGGLYEQYF

J gene: TRBJ1-1
V gene: TRBV6-2/TRBV6-3
CDR3 protein: CASSYLRGTEAFF

J gene: TRBJ2-1
V gene: TRBV15
CDR3 protein: CATSRDRGGVGNEQFF

J gene: TRBJ1-2
V gene: TRBV5-5
CDR3 protein: CASSFVGHGYTF

J gene: TRBJ2-5
V gene: TRBV7-2
CDR3 protein: CASSLSRDGETQYF

J gene: TRBJ2-1
V gene: TRBV20-1
CDR3 protein: CSAMDPGGFGYNEQFF

J gene: TRBJ2-2
V gene: TRBV20-1
CDR3 protein: CSAMASGRFGTGELFF

J gene: TRBJ1-1
V gene: TRBV4-3
CDR3 protein: CASSPQPPGDGGNTEAFF

J gene: TRBJ2-3
V gene: TRBV9
CDR3 protein: CASSVVGGTQYF

J gene: TRBJ2-1
V gene: TRBV7-8
CDR3 protein: CASSELALGNEQFF

J gene: TRBJ2-5
V gene: TRBV4-3
CDR3 protein: CASSPGSRGLQETQYF

J gene: TRBJ2-7
V gene: TRBV25-1
CDR3 protein: CASSGGQDTSQQYF

J gene: TRBJ2-2
V gene: TRBV2
CDR3 protein: CASSQGLAGTGELFF

J gene: TRBJ2-5
V gene: TRBV7-8
CDR3 protein: CASSPQDPGETQYF

J gene: TRBJ1-1
V gene: TRBV5-1
CDR3 protein: CASSPLDGNTEAFF

J gene: TRBJ2-5
V gene: TRBV9
CDR3 protein: CASSVGGTTKETQYF

J gene: TRBJ2-1
V gene: TRBV20-1
CDR3 protein: CSAITRDTYSYNEQFF

J gene: TRBJ2-5
V gene: TRBV5-1
CDR3 protein: CASTRDVEETQYF

J gene: TRBJ1-2
V gene: TRBV19
CDR3 protein: CASSDDRHTLYGYTF